Below, one TCR beta chain is given with its context. No antigen is known for it. TCRdb's table, derived via immunoSEQ multiplex PCR, lists solely in-frame clones and lacks some. Among tens of thousands of clones listed, approximately 78% were seen once. The source of the sample is a study of a mutant IDH1 vaccine in newly diagnosed glioma. Overall study: Vaccination began 4-6 weeks post radiotherapy alone, or with temozolomide cycles.

Trimming stripped 0 bases from V and 0 bases from J, with 12 bases between. Germline CDR1 is GTSNPN and CDR2 is SVGIG (reference sequence). The CDR3 loop spans 15 amino acids. Time point of the sample: week 47, end of study. Alongside topical imiquimod, each dose of vaccine comprised 300 ug of mutant IDH1 20-mer peptide. Patients were given eight vaccinations, scheduled in weeks 1, 3, 5, 7, 11, 15, 19 and 23. Donors had new IDH1-mutant astrocytomas of WHO grade 3 or 4 (ATRX-lost). The chain employs TRBV30 and TRBJ2-7, with D unresolved. Sequencing was performed on PBMCs, taken from a glioma patient whose treatment included an IDH1 peptide vaccine. This sequence originates from a man aged 35 to 55 with glioma. CDR3 protein: CAWSVQVIPSYEQYF. The DNA of the CDR3 is TGTGCCTGGAGTGTACAAGTCATACCCTCCTACGAGCAGTACTTC. Full variable domain (remainder filled in from reference TRBV30 and TRBJ2-7): SQTIHQWPATLVQPVGSPLSLECTVEGTSNPNLYWYRQAAGRGLQLLFYSVGIGQISSEVPQNLSASRPQDRQFILSSKKLLLSDSGFYLCAWSVQVIPSYEQYFGPGTRLTVT.